What follows are 10 T cell receptor beta chains derived from one specimen sequenced in a study of vaccination and CD4 T cells after COVID-19 (dated by TCRdb to about 2022). The treatment or condition label on this specimen signifies: roughly ten-day PBMC culture with coronavirus spike peptide pools or control peptides (ViraFEST assay). Libraries were built with PCR. The sequencer listed for this sample is Illumina iSeq 100. DNA from cultured CD4+ T cells underwent TCR sequencing with the Oncomine TCR Beta short-read assay at the Johns Hopkins FTIC core. The raw public reads went through TCRdb reprocessing: fastp at Q25, MiXCR clone calling, in-frame beta chains kept. Records with the same CDR3 protein are collapsed into one entry carrying the most frequent genes and DNA. The sample profile shows some 20,000 distinct CDR3 sequences; roughly 43% of them were found once. Together, the top ten hold 2.5% to 3% of the sample.

The antigens for these receptors are not known. Here the sequenced sample was CD4+ T cells from blood, cultured in vitro, taken after SARS-CoV-2 vaccination. These receptor sequences come from a human donor who had recovered from COVID-19.

The V gene is TRBV29-1, the J gene TRBJ1-3; 7 bases are shared with TRBD1. Germline V gene lookup returns CDR1 SQVTM and CDR2 ANQGSEA. CDR3 length equals 16 residues. Trimming at V came to 0 bases and at J to 1 base, leaving 6 bases not matched to a gene. The CDR3 protein is CSVEESPTGSGNTIYF. The CDR3, as DNA: TGCAGCGTTGAAGAATCCCCGACAGGGTCTGGAAACACCATATATTTT.

V is TRBV7-2 and J is TRBJ1-3; D is undetermined. The germline CDR1 and CDR2 sequences are SGHTA and FQGNSA. Between the trimmed V and J ends, which lost 1 base and 2 bases, there was a span of 9 bases. This CDR3 spans 15 amino acids. The CDR3 bases are TGTGCCAGCAGCTTAGTAAGTGGCACTGGAAACACCATATATTTT. Amino acids: CASSLVSGTGNTIYF.

This clonotype was seen a handful of times. The chain is built from TRBV2 and TRBJ2-5, with TRBD1 matching 12 bases. The CDR3 contains 14 residues. Unmatched junction bases numbered 4, after V lost 6 bases and J lost 5 bases. From germline, CDR1 is SNHLY and CDR2 FYNNEI. CDR3 region: CASSRDRGQETQYF. Here the CDR3 DNA reads TGTGCCAGCAGCCGGGACAGGGGGCAGGAGACCCAGTACTTC.

V usage is TRBV25-1 and J usage is TRBJ1-1, with 7 bases matching TRBD1. J gave up 5 bases and V 3 bases, and 3 bases lay outside the gene matches. Germline assignment: CDR1 MGHDK and CDR2 SYGVNS. The CDR3 loop spans 13 amino acids. CDR3 sequence (DNA): TGTGCCAGCAGTGACAGGGGGTTAACTGAAGCTTTCTTT. As protein: CASSDRGLTEAFF.

This clonotype has only one observation. The J gene is TRBJ2-7, the V gene TRBV2, with a tentative D call TRBD1 (5 bases). Germline CDR1 SNHLY, CDR2 FYNNEI. CDR3 length: 12 amino acids. V lost 6 bases and J lost 10, with 16 bases in between. CDR3 in amino acids: CASRDTSINQYF. Here the CDR3 DNA reads TGTGCCAGCAGGGACACCTCTATAAATCAGTACTTC.

The rearrangement joins TRBV5-5 to TRBJ2-5; 9 positions match TRBD2. The CDR3 has 15 residues. Trimming removed 5 bases from V and 0 bases from J; junction bases left unmatched: 5. The germline V gene encodes CDR1 SGHKS and CDR2 YYEKEE (reference sequence). The CDR3 DNA sequence: TGTGCCAGCAGGCTAGCGGGGATGTACCAAGAGACCCAGTACTTC. This translates into CASRLAGMYQETQYF.

The genes are TRBV4-3 and TRBJ2-3; D call uncertain. Deletions cut 4 bases from V and 4 bases from J, with 21 bases between. This CDR3 is built from 17 residues. Germline V CDR1 and CDR2: LGHNA, YSLEER. Written as DNA, the CDR3 is TGCGCCAGCAGCCCCTATCCGTCACAGATCGGTTCAGATACGCAGTATTTT. Encoded protein: CASSPYPSQIGSDTQYF.

This sequence joins TRBV7-9 and TRBJ1-6; 7 bases agree with TRBD1. The CDR3 runs 16 residues. Germline loops: CDR1 SEHNR, CDR2 FQNEAQ (reference sequence). J lost 9 bases, V lost 5 bases, and 13 bases had no gene match. The CDR3 spells CASSPSGQQGGSPLHF. The CDR3, as DNA: TGTGCCAGCAGCCCTTCGGGACAGCAAGGGGGTTCACCCCTCCACTTT.

The V call is TRBV5-4, the J call TRBJ2-1; weak D call: TRBD1 (6 bases). The CDR3 is made up of 15 amino acids. CDR1 and CDR2 (germline): SGHNT, YYREEE (reference sequence). V dropped 2 bases and J dropped 0 bases, with 9 bases sitting between them. The CDR3 nucleotides read TGTGCCAGCAGCTTAGCCAGGGGCTCCTACAATGAGCAGTTCTTC. This sequence encodes CASSLARGSYNEQFF. Full variable domain (outside the CDR3, taken from reference TRBV5-4 and TRBJ2-1): ETGVTQSPTHLIKTRGQQVTLRCSSQSGHNTVSWYQQALGQGPQFIFQYYREEENGRGNFPPRFSGLQFPNYSSELNVNALELDDSALYLCASSLARGSYNEQFFGPGTRLTVL.

V and J are TRBV11-3 and TRBJ2-3; the D is unclear. CDR1 is SGHNT, CDR2 YENEEA, per germline. This CDR3 has 15 amino acids. V gave up 4 bases and J gave up 0 bases, with 11 bases separating them. CDR3 in DNA: TGTGCCAGCAGCTCCGGGCCCCCTAGCACAGATACGCAGTATTTT. It is translated as CASSSGPPSTDTQYF.